Sequencing of this T cell receptor beta chain was carried out in a study of shared clonotypes between healthy human individuals. Assay used: immunoSEQ multiplex PCR; TCRdb lists only in-frame clones, some missing. The sample yields fewer than 650,000 clones, around 80% seen once. Those who donated were healthy HIV-negative adults, with no recent acute infections or vaccinations reported. The CDR3 runs to 13 residues. V lost 1 base and J 7 bases, leaving 8 bases between the germline ends. The germline gives CDR1 LGHNA, CDR2 YNFKEQ. This receptor was obtained from a woman aged 40 to 55 in good health. Some clones in this sample may be carry-over from other donors' samples. J is TRBJ1-5 and V is TRBV4-2; D gene uncertain. Sequenced input: PBMCs. As DNA, the CDR3 is TGTGCCAGCAGCCAAGGGCGAGGGCAGCCCCAGCATTTT. Translation: CASSQGRGQPQHF.